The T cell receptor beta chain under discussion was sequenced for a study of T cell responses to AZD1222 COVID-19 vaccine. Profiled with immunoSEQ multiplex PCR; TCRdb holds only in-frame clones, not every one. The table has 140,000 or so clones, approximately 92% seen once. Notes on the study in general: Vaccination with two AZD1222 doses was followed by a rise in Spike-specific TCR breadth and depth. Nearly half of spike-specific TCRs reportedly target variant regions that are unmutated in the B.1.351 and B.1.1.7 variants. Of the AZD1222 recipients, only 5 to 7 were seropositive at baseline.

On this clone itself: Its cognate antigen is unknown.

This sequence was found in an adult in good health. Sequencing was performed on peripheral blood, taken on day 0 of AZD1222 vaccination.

The CDR3 DNA is TGTGCCAGCAGCCATTCCTCGGCCGCTGAAGCTTTCTTT. This codes for CASSHSSAAEAFF. The chain has TRBV7-9 and TRBJ1-1; D remains ambiguous. The CDR3 is made up of 13 amino acids. In germline, CDR1 is SEHNR, CDR2 FQNEAQ (reference sequence). V shed 5 bases and J shed 6 bases, with 13 bases lying between them.